This T cell receptor beta chain is drawn from a study of blood T cell repertoires in COVID-19. This CDR3 contains 14 residues. Germline-derived CDR1 and CDR2 are MRHNA and SNTAGT. The ends were cut back, 0 bases at V and 10 bases at J, with 10 bases in the middle. Original data processing: Estimation of nucleated cell counts was performed using reference gene primer amplification. Produced via immunoSEQ multiplex PCR; TCRdb's table is partial and in-frame only. The V and J calls and clone size come from that table; D and trimming were worked out from the DNA. The sample yields 300,000 to 400,000 clones, 88% seen once. The Seattle site enrolled patients during active infection and followed them longitudinally.

The V gene is TRBV6-4, the J gene TRBJ1-6; D unresolved. This receptor was taken from a woman in her 30s with COVID-19, enrolled during active disease. The sequenced sample consisted of peripheral blood. CDR3 nucleotides: TGTGCCAGCAGTGACTCTTTTTCGGGATCACCCCTCCACTTT. As protein: CASSDSFSGSPLHF.